This TCR beta chain was recorded in a study of cytomegalovirus exposure and HLA in healthy donors. Concerning this clone itself: Its target is unknown.

PCR primers comprised 60 Vbeta and 13 Jbeta primers. This table comes from immunoSEQ multiplex PCR, and its TCRdb copy is limited to in-frame clones, with some not included. The sample has roughly 130,000 clones; 82% are singletons. V shed 4 bases, J shed 6 bases, and the junction held 6 bases outside the gene matches. The germline V gene has CDR1 SGHDN and CDR2 FVKESK. The CDR3 has 16 amino acids. Each donor was healthy, and each was a bone marrow donor. Study results and caveats: It was reported that TCR beta sequences correctly inferred the HLA-A and HLA-B alleles for most subjects.

The chain recombines TRBV14 with TRBJ2-3; 14 nucleotides align to TRBD2. The receptor was derived from a male donor in good health and CMV-seropositive. The specimen sequenced was PBMCs. The CDR3 nucleotides are TGTGCCAGCAGCCCGGGACTAGCGGGAGCGAAGGATACGCAGTATTTT. Residues: CASSPGLAGAKDTQYF.